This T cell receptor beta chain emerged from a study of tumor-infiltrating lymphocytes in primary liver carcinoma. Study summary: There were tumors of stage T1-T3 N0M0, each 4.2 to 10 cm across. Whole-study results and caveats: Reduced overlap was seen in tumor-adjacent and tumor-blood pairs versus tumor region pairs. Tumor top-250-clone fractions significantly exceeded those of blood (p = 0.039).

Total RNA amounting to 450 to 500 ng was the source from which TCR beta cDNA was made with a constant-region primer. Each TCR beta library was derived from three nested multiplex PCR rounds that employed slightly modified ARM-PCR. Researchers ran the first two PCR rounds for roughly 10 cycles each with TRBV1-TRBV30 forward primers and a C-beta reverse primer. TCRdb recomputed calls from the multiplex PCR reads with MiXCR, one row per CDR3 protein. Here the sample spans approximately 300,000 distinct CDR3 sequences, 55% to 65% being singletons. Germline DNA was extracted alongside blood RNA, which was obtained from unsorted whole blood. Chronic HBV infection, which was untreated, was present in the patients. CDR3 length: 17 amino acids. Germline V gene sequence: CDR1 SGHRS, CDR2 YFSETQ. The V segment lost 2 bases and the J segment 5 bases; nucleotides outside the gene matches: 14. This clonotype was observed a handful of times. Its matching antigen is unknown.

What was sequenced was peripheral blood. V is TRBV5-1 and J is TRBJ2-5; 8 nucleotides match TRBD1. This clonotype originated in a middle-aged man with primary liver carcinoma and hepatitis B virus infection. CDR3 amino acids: CASSFSPQGASMETQYF. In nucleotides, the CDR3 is TGCGCCAGCAGCTTTTCCCCCCAGGGGGCTAGCATGGAGACCCAGTACTTC.